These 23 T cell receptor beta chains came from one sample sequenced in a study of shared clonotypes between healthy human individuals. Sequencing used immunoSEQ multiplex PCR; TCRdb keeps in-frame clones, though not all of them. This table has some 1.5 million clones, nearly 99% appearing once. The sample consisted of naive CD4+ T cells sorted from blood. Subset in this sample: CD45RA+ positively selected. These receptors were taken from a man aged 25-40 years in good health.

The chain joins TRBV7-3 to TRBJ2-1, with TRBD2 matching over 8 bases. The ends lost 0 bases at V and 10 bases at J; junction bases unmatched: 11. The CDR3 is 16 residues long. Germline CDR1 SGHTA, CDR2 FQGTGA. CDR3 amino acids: CASSLTISGTSGEQFF. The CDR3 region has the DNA TGTGCCAGCAGCTTAACTATCTCCGGGACTAGTGGCGAGCAGTTCTTC.

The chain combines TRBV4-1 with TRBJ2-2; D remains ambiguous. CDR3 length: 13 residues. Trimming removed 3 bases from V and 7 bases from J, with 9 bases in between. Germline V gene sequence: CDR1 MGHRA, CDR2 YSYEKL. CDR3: CASSHVSDGELFF. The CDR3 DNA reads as TGCGCCAGCAGCCACGTATCGGACGGGGAGCTGTTTTTT.

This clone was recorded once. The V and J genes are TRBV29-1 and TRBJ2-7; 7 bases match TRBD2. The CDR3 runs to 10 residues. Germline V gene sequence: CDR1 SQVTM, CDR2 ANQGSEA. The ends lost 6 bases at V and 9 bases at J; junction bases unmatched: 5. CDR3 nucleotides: TGCAGCGTCCGGGGGGAGGGGCAGTACTTC. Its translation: CSVRGEGQYF.

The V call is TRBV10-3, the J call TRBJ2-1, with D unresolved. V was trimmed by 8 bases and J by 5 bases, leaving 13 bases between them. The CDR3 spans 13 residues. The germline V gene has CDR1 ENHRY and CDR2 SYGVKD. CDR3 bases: TGTGCCATCGGCGCCGAGGACCACAATGAGCAGTTCTTC. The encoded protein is CAIGAEDHNEQFF.

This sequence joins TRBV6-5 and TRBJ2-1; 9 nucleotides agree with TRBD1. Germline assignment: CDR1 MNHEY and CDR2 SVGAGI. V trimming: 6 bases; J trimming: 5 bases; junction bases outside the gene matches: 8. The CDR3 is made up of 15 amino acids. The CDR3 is CASSHTGGSHNEQFF. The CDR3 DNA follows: TGTGCCAGCAGCCACACAGGGGGCTCGCACAATGAGCAGTTCTTC.

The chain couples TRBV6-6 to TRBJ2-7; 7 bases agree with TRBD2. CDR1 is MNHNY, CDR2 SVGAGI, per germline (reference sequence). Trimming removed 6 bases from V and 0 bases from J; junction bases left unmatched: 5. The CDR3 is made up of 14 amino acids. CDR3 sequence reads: CASRLAPSSYEQYF. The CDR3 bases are TGTGCCAGCAGACTAGCGCCAAGCTCCTACGAGCAGTACTTC.

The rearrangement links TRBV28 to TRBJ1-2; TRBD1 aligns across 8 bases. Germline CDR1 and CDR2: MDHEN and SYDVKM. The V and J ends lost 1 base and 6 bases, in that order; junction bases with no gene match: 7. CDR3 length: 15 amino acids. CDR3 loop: CASSLLIGQGDGYTF. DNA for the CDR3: TGTGCCAGCAGTTTATTAATCGGACAGGGTGATGGCTACACCTTC.

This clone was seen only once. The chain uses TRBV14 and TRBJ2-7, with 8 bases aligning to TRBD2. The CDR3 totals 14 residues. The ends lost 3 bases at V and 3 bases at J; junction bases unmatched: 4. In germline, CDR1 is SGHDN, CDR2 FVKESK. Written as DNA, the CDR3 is TGTGCCAGCAGCCACGGCGGGAGGTTCTACGAGCAGTACTTC. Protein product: CASSHGGRFYEQYF.

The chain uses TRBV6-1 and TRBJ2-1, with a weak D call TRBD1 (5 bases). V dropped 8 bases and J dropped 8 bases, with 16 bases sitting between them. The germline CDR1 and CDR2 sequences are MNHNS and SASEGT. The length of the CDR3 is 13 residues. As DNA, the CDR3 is TGTGCCAGCGGAACTGACAGACGCTATGAGCAGTTCTTC. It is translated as CASGTDRRYEQFF.

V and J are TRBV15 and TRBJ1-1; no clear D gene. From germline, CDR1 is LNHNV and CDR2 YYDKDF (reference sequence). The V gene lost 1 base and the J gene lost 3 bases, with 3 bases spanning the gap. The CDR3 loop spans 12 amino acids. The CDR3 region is CATSRGYTEAFF. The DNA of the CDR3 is TGTGCCACCAGCAGAGGGTACACTGAAGCTTTCTTT.

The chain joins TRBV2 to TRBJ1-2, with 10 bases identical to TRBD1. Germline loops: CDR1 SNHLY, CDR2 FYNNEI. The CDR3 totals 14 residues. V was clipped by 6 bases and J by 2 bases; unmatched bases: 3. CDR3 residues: CASRPGQGNYGYTF. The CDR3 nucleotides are TGTGCCAGCAGACCGGGACAGGGGAACTATGGCTACACCTTC. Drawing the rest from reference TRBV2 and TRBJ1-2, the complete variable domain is EPEVTQTPSHQVTQMGQEVILRCVPISNHLYFYWYRQILGQKVEFLVSFYNNEISEKSEIFDDQFSVERPDGSNFTLKIRSTKLEDSAMYFCASRPGQGNYGYTFGSGTRLTVV.

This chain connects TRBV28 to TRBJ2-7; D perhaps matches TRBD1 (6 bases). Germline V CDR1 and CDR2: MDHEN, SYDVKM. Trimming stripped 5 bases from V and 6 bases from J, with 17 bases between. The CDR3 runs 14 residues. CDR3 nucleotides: TGTGCCAGCAGTATAACAATTGGGGGCTCCGAGCAGTACTTC. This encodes CASSITIGGSEQYF. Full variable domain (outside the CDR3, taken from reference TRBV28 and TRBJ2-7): DVKVTQSSRYLVKRTGEKVFLECVQDMDHENMFWYRQDPGLGLRLIYFSYDVKMKEKGDIPEGYSVSREKKERFSLILESASTNQTSMYLCASSITIGGSEQYFGPGTRLTVT.

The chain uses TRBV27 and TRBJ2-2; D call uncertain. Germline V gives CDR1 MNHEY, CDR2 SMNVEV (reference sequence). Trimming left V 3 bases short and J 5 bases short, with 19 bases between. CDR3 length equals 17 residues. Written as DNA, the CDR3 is TGTGCCAGCAGTTTTGAGGCTCGGGCGGTCGGAACCGGGGAGCTGTTTTTT. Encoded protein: CASSFEARAVGTGELFF.

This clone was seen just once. The CDR3 sequence: CASSPGTPTQETQYF. The CDR3 DNA sequence: TGTGCCAGCTCGCCCGGGACACCCACCCAAGAGACCCAGTACTTC. This chain joins TRBV18 and TRBJ2-5, with D perhaps matching TRBD1 (6 bases). V lost 6 bases and J lost 1, with 15 bases in between. The CDR3 loop spans 15 amino acids. Germline-derived CDR1 and CDR2 are KGHSH and LQKENI.

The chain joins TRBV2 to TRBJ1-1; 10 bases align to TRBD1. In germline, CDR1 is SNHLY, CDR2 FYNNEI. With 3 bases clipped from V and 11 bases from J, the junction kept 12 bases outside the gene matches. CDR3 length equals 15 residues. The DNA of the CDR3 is TGTGCCAGCAGTGATGAATTCGGGACAGGGGAGGATGCTTTCTTT. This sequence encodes CASSDEFGTGEDAFF.

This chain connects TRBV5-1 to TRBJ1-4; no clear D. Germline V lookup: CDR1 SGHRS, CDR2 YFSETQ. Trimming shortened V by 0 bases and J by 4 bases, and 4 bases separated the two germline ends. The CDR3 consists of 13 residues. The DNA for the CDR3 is TGCGCCAGCAGCTTGGAAGTTAATGAAAAACTGTTTTTT. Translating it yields CASSLEVNEKLFF.

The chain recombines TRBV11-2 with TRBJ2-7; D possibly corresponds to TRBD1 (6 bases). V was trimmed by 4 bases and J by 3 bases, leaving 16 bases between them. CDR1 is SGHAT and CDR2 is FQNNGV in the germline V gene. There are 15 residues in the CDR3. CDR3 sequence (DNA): TGTGCCAGCAGCTCCGCTCCGGGCAGGGGCTACGAGCAGTACTTC. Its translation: CASSSAPGRGYEQYF.

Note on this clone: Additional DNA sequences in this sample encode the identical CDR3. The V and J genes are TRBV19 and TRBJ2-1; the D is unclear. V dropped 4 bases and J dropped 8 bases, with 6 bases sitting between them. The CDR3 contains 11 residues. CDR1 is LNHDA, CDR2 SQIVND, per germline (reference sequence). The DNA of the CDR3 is TGTGCCAGTAGTAATGAACATGAGCAGTTCTTC. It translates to CASSNEHEQFF.

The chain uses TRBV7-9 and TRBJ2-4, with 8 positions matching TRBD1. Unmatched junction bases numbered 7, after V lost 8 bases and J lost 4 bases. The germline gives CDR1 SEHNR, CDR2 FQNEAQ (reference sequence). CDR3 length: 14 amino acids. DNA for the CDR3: TGTGCCAGCCGTCCGGGACAGGCAAAAAACATTCAGTACTTC. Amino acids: CASRPGQAKNIQYF.

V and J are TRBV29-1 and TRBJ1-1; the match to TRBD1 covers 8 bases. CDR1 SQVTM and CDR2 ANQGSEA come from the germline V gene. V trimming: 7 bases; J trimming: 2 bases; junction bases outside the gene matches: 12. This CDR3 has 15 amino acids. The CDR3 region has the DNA TGCAGCGGATCCCTACAACAGGGGGTTAACACTGAAGCTTTCTTT. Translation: CSGSLQQGVNTEAFF.

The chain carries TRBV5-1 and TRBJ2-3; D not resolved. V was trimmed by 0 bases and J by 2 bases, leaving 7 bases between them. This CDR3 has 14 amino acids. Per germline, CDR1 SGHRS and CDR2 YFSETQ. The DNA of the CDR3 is TGCGCCAGCAGCTTGGAGCCCCCCACAGATACGCAGTATTTT. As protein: CASSLEPPTDTQYF.

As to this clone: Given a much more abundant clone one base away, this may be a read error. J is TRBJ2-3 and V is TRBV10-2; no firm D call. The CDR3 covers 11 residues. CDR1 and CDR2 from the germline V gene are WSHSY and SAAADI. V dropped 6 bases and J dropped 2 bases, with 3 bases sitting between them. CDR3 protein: CASSITDTQYF. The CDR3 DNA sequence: TGCGCCAGCAGCATCACAGATACGCAGTATTTT.

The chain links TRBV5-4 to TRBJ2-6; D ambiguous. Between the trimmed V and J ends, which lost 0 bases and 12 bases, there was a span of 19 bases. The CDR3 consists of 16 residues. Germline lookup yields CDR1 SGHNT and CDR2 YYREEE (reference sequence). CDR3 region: CASSLGSGPQALVLTF. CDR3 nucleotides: TGTGCCAGCAGCTTGGGGTCCGGGCCCCAAGCACTCGTCCTGACTTTC.